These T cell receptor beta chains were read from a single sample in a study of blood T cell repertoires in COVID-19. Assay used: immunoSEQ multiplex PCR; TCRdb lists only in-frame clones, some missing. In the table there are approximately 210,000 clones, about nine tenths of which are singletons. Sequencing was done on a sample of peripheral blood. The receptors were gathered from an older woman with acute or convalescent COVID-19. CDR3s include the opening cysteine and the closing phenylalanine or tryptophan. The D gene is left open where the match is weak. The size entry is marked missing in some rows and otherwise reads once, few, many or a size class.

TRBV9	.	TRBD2	CASSPLAGSYNEQFF
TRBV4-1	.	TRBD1	CASRGNTYNEKLFF
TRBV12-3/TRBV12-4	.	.	CASSLRGEQYF
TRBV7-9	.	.	CASSSRTPGSTDTQYF
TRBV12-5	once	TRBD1	CASGLPGQLYGYTF
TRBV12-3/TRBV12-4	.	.	CASSTVNTEAFF
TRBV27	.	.	CASRGERGRREKLFF
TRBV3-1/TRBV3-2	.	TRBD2	CASSGGGRNIQYF
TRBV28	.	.	CASIGRGAEYSNQPQHF
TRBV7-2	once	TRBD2	CASSLTSGRAVKDTQYF
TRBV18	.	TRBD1	CASSLDRGGNQPQHF